This TCR beta chain originates from a study of tumor and adjacent non-tumor tissue in lung cancer. A remark on this clonotype: Its specificity is not known. At one boundary the junction diverges from the germline segment, which might be a read error.

From germline, CDR1 is SGHNT and CDR2 YYREEE (reference sequence). There are 14 residues in the CDR3. Study findings and constraints: Normal lung showed higher cumulative top 100 clone frequency than tumor.

This sample's RNA came from whole unsorted tissue. Distant lung tissue was collected more than 3 cm away from the tumor edge. Between August and November 2014, newly diagnosed, chemotherapy-naive lung cancer patients underwent thoracic surgery in China. A modified ARM-PCR protocol with three rounds of nested PCR amplified TCRbeta. TCRdb recomputed calls from the multiplex PCR reads with MiXCR, one row per CDR3 protein. Among tens of thousands of distinct CDR3 sequences listed, roughly 60% were seen once. Specimen: distant non-tumor lung tissue. The V gene is TRBV5-4, the J gene TRBJ2-3, with no clear D. The receptor's source is a woman aged 40 to 55 with non-small cell lung cancer. The CDR3 DNA is TGTGCCAGTAGCTCTTTATATGACACAGATACGCAGTATTTT. The encoded protein is CASSSLYDTDTQYF.